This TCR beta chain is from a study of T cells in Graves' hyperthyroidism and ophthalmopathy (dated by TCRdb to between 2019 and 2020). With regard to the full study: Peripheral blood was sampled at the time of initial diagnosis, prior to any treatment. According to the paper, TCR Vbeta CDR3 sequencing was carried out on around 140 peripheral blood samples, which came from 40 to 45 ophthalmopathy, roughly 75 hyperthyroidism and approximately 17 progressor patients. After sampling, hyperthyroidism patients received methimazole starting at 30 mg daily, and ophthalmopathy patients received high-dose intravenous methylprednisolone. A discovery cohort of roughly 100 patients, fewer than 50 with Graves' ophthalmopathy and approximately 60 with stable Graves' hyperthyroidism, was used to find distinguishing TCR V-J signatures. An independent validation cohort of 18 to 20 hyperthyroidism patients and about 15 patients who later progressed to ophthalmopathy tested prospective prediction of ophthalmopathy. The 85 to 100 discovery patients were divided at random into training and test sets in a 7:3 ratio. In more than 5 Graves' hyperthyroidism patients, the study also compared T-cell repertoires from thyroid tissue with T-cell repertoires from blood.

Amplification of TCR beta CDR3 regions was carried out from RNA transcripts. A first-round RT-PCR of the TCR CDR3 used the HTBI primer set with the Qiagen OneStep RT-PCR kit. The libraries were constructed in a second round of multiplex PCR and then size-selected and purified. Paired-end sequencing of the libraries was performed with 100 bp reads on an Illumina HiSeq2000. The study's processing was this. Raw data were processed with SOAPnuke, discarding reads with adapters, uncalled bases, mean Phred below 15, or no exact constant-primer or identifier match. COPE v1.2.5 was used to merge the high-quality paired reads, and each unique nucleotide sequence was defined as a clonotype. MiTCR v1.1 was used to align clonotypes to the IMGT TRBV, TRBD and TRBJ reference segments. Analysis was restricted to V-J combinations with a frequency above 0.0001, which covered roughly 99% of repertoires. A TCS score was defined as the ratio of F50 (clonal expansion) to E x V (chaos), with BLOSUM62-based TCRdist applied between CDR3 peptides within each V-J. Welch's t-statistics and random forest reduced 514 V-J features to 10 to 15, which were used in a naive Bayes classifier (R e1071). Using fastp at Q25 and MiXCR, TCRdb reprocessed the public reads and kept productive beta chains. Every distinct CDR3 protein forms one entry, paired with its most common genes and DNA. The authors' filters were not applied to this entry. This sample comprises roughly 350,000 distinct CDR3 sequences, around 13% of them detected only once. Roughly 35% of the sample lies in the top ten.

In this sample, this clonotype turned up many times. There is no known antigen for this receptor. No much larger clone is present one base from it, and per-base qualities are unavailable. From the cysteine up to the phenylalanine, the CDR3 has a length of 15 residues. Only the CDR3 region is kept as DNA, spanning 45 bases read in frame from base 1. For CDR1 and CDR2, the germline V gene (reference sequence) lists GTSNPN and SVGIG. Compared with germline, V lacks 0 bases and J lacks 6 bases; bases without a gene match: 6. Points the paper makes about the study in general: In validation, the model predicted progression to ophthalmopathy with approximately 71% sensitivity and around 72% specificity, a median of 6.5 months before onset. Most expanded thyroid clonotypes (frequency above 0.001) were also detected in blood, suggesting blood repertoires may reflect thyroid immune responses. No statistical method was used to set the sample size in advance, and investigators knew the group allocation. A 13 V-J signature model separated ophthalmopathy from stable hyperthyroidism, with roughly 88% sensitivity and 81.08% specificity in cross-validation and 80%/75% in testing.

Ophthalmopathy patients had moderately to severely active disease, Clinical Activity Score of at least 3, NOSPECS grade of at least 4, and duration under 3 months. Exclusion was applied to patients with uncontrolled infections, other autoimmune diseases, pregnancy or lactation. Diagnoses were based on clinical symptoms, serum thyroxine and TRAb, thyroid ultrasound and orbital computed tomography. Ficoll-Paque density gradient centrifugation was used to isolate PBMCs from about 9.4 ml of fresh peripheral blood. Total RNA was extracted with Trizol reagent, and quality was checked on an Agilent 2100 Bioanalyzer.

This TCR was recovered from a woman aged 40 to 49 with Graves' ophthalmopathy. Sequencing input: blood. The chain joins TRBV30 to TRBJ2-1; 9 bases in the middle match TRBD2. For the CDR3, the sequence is CAWSVAGGVGNEQFF. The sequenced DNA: TGTGCCTGGAGTGTAGCGGGAGGCGTGGGCAATGAGCAGTTCTTC.